A selection of T cell receptor beta chains follows, all from one sample in a study of T cells in Graves' hyperthyroidism and ophthalmopathy. One entry per CDR3 protein, called by TCRdb with MiXCR from the multiplex PCR reads. The data hold about 620,000 distinct CDR3 sequences, with about 16% observed a single time. Sequencing input: blood. These receptors originate from a woman in her 30s with Graves' hyperthyroidism. Both conserved end residues are part of each CDR3. The D gene is left open where the match is weak. The listing skips clone size in some rows; elsewhere it reads once, few, many or a size class.

d_call: .
clone_size: many
v_call: TRBV5-1
j_call: TRBJ2-1
cdr3_nt: TGCGCCAGCAGACAAAGGGTAGACAATGAGCAGTTCTTC
cdr3_aa: CASRQRVDNEQFF

d_call: .
clone_size: few
v_call: TRBV18
j_call: TRBJ2-1
cdr3_nt: TGTGCCAGCTCCCCATTCGGAGGCAGCTACAATGAGCAGTTCTTC
cdr3_aa: CASSPFGGSYNEQFF

d_call: .
clone_size: few
v_call: TRBV24-1
j_call: TRBJ2-2
cdr3_nt: TGTGCCACGGATCCGGGCGTCGGGGAGCTGTTTTTT
cdr3_aa: CATDPGVGELFF

d_call: .
clone_size: .
v_call: TRBV28
j_call: TRBJ2-7
cdr3_nt: TGTGCCAGCAGCCCTATCGACTACGAGCAGTACTTC
cdr3_aa: CASSPIDYEQYF

d_call: .
clone_size: few
v_call: TRBV27
j_call: TRBJ2-7
cdr3_nt: TGTGCCAGCAGTTTATCGCGGACCGAGGTAGTTTTGGGCTCCTACGAGCAGTACTTC
cdr3_aa: CASSLSRTEVVLGSYEQYF

d_call: .
clone_size: many
v_call: TRBV12-3/TRBV12-4
j_call: TRBJ1-1
cdr3_nt: TGTGCCAGCAGTTTAGGTGGGGGGTACACTGAAGCTTTCTTT
cdr3_aa: CASSLGGGYTEAFF

d_call: .
clone_size: few
v_call: TRBV20-1
j_call: TRBJ2-2
cdr3_nt: TGCAGTGCTAGAGATATCAGTGGGCGAGAAAACACCGGGGAGCTGTTTTTT
cdr3_aa: CSARDISGRENTGELFF

d_call: TRBD1
clone_size: few
v_call: TRBV7-3
j_call: TRBJ1-1
cdr3_nt: TGTGCCAGCAGCTTCGGGCGTCCTGGGACAGGGTCTGAAGCTTTCTTT
cdr3_aa: CASSFGRPGTGSEAFF

d_call: TRBD1
clone_size: many
v_call: TRBV15
j_call: TRBJ2-7
cdr3_nt: TGTGCCACCAGCAGGCAGACAGGGTATAGCTACGAGCAGTACTTC
cdr3_aa: CATSRQTGYSYEQYF

d_call: .
clone_size: few
v_call: TRBV6-1
j_call: TRBJ2-3
cdr3_nt: TGTGCCAGCAGTGCGGGAGAAACAGATACGCAGTATTTT
cdr3_aa: CASSAGETDTQYF

d_call: .
clone_size: many
v_call: TRBV10-3
j_call: TRBJ2-7
cdr3_nt: TGTGCCAGCCGTAAAGCGACTAACTGGTACGAGCAGTACTTC
cdr3_aa: CASRKATNWYEQYF

d_call: TRBD1
clone_size: .
v_call: TRBV20-1
j_call: TRBJ1-1
cdr3_nt: TGCAGTGCTCTCAGACAGGGGGCAACTGAAGCTTTCTTT
cdr3_aa: CSALRQGATEAFF

d_call: .
clone_size: many
v_call: TRBV19
j_call: TRBJ1-1
cdr3_nt: TGTGCCAGTCAAATACAGGGAAGGAACACTGAAGCTTTCTTT
cdr3_aa: CASQIQGRNTEAFF

d_call: .
clone_size: few
v_call: TRBV29-1
j_call: TRBJ1-3
cdr3_nt: TGCAGCGTTCGGGGCCCATCTGGAAACACCATATATTTT
cdr3_aa: CSVRGPSGNTIYF

d_call: .
clone_size: .
v_call: TRBV20-1
j_call: TRBJ1-2
cdr3_nt: TGCAGTGCTAGCGGTGATGGCTACACCTTC
cdr3_aa: CSASGDGYTF

d_call: .
clone_size: many
v_call: TRBV7-9
j_call: TRBJ2-7
cdr3_nt: TGTGCCAGCAGCTTTTCCGGGGGACCCCCCTACGAGCAGTACTTC
cdr3_aa: CASSFSGGPPYEQYF

d_call: .
clone_size: .
v_call: TRBV20-1
j_call: TRBJ2-7
cdr3_nt: TGCAGTGCCTATGCTCAGCCGTATAACGAGCAGTACTTC
cdr3_aa: CSAYAQPYNEQYF

d_call: .
clone_size: many
v_call: TRBV7-9
j_call: TRBJ2-1
cdr3_nt: TGTGCCAGCAGCTTAGTAGGGAACAATGAGCAGTTCTTC
cdr3_aa: CASSLVGNNEQFF

d_call: .
clone_size: few
v_call: TRBV7-9
j_call: TRBJ1-2
cdr3_nt: TGTGCCAGCAGCTTAGTAACGGGGCACTATGGCTACACCTTC
cdr3_aa: CASSLVTGHYGYTF

d_call: TRBD2
clone_size: .
v_call: TRBV11-2
j_call: TRBJ2-1
cdr3_nt: TGTGCCAGCAGCTTGGCACTAGCGGGAGCTGGGTCCTACAATGAGCAGTTCTTC
cdr3_aa: CASSLALAGAGSYNEQFF

d_call: .
clone_size: .
v_call: TRBV7-9
j_call: TRBJ2-1
cdr3_nt: TGTGCCAGCAGCCCAGGGGTGGTTGAGCAGTTCTTC
cdr3_aa: CASSPGVVEQFF

d_call: TRBD2
clone_size: .
v_call: TRBV3-1
j_call: TRBJ2-7
cdr3_nt: TGTGCCAGCAGCCCGATACTAGCGGGAGTAAACGAGCGGTACTTC
cdr3_aa: CASSPILAGVNERYF

d_call: TRBD2
clone_size: few
v_call: TRBV28
j_call: TRBJ2-7
cdr3_nt: TGTGCCAGTGGACTAGCGGGAGTGTTCGAGCAGTACTTC
cdr3_aa: CASGLAGVFEQYF

d_call: .
clone_size: many
v_call: TRBV12-3/TRBV12-4
j_call: TRBJ1-1
cdr3_nt: TGTGCCAGCAGTCTCGCGACACAGGGAAACACTGAAGCTTTCTTT
cdr3_aa: CASSLATQGNTEAFF

d_call: TRBD1
clone_size: many
v_call: TRBV28
j_call: TRBJ2-2
cdr3_nt: TGTGCCACAGGGGGTTTGGTCACCGGGGAGCTGTTTTTT
cdr3_aa: CATGGLVTGELFF

d_call: TRBD1
clone_size: many
v_call: TRBV20-1
j_call: TRBJ1-4
cdr3_nt: TGCAGTGCAACCGACAGGGGGACAACTAATGAAAAACTGTTTTTT
cdr3_aa: CSATDRGTTNEKLFF

d_call: TRBD1
clone_size: many
v_call: TRBV27
j_call: TRBJ1-1
cdr3_nt: TGTGCCAGCAGGCTACAGGGGGTGTCGAACACTGAAGCTTTCTTT
cdr3_aa: CASRLQGVSNTEAFF

d_call: TRBD2
clone_size: .
v_call: TRBV19
j_call: TRBJ2-2
cdr3_nt: TGTGCCAGTAGTATTACCCCGGCTAGCGGGAGAGCGAGCACCGGGGAGCTGTTTTTT
cdr3_aa: CASSITPASGRASTGELFF

d_call: .
clone_size: .
v_call: TRBV6-1
j_call: TRBJ1-4
cdr3_nt: TGTGCCAGGATTAAAGGGCAGGGCGGTGAAAAACTGTTTTTT
cdr3_aa: CARIKGQGGEKLFF